This TCR beta chain stems from a study of lymphopenia after photon versus proton radiotherapy (dated by TCRdb to between 2018 and 2021). In the study overall: In patients with gastrointestinal tumors who developed high-grade lymphopenia, the study compared the immunological effects of photon radiation therapy with those of proton radiation therapy. The study aimed to characterize how the two radiation modalities differ in their impact on the immune system. The cohort comprised 20 patients with gastrointestinal tumors who received either photon or proton therapy and then developed lymphopenia. Overall study results and their limits: Across the cohort, among patients who died, a greater drop in TCR diversity after the nadir was inversely correlated with overall survival time. The survival association was examined only in patients who died, and the authors described better survival with proton therapy as a possibility, not as a demonstrated result. During treatment, patients who received photon therapy lost naive T cells and TCR diversity and gained effector/memory populations, whereas patients who received proton therapy remained relatively stable. After the lymphocyte count nadir, oligoclonal expansion, especially of CD8+ Temra cells, was observed in photon-treated repertoires, and the drop in diversity was driven by this expansion.

Library construction relied on the immunoSEQ multiplex PCR assay. T cell repertoires were profiled with deep sequencing of rearranged TCR beta loci together with multiparametric flow cytometry. The immuneACCESS repertoire file appears here via TCRdb, limited to in-frame rearrangements. These files lack a portion of the clones; in checked studies, under half of the deficit traces to unresolved V genes, and the cause of the others is not known. The sample table contains roughly 17,000 clones; only one count was recorded for 92% of them. The leading ten clones occupy approximately 1.5% of the sample. Concerning this clone: The antigen this receptor binds is unknown. No qualities accompany the bases; no much larger clone lies one base away.

The CDR3 holds 13 amino acids from the cysteine to the phenylalanine. The CDR3 DNA has 39 bases and is translated from base 1. Via the germline V gene, CDR1 is SQVTM and CDR2 ANQGSEA. Relative to germline, V is 2 bases shorter and J is 0 bases shorter, with 8 bases between their ends. The TCR sequence derives from a woman aged 40 to 50 with cholangiocarcinoma. The chain couples TRBV29-1 to TRBJ2-7; a confident D gene designation cannot be given. This specimen consisted of peripheral blood, obtained from a patient treated with photon-based radiotherapy. In nucleotides, the sequence is TGCAGCGTTGAAATACCGAGCTCCTACGAGCAGTACTTC. This yields the protein CSVEIPSSYEQYF.